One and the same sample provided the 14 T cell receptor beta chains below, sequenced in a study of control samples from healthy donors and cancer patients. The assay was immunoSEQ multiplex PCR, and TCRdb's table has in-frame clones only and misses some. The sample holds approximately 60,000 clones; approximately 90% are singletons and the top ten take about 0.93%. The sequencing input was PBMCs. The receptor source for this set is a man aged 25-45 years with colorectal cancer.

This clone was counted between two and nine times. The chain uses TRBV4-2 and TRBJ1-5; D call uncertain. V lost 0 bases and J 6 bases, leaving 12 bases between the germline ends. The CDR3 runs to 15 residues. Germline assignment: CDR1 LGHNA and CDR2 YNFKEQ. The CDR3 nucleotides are TGTGCCAGCAGCCAAGATCTGGGAGCGACTCAGCCCCAGCATTTT. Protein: CASSQDLGATQPQHF.

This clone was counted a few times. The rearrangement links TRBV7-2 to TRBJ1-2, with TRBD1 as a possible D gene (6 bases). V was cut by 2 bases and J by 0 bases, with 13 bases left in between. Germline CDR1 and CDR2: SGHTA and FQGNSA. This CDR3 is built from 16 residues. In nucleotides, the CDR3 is TGTGCCAGCAGCTTAAGTGGGAGGGGGTCTAACTATGGCTACACCTTC. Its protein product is CASSLSGRGSNYGYTF. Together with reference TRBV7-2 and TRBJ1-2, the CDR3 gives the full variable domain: GAGVSQSPSNKVTEKGKDVELRCDPISGHTALYWYRQSLGQGLEFLIYFQGNSAPDKSGLPSDRFSAERTGGSVSTLTIQRTQQEDSAVYLCASSLSGRGSNYGYTFGSGTRLTVV.

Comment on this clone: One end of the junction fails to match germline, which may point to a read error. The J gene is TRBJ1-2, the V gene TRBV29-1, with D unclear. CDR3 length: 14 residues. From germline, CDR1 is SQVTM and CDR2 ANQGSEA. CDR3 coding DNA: TGCAGCGTCGTACAACGGGCCTCACTCTATGGCTACATCTTC. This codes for CSVVQRASLYGYIF.

CDR3 DNA sequence: TGTGCCAGCAGTGCAAACCGGTGGGGCAGGGTCGGGAGCTATGGCTACACCTTC. This codes for CASSANRWGRVGSYGYTF. This sequence joins TRBV6-1 and TRBJ1-2; TRBD1 is a possible D gene (5 bases). The CDR3 length is 18 residues. Germline CDR1 is MNHNS and CDR2 is SASEGT. The germline V and J ends were trimmed by 4 bases and 4 bases, with 25 bases remaining between them.

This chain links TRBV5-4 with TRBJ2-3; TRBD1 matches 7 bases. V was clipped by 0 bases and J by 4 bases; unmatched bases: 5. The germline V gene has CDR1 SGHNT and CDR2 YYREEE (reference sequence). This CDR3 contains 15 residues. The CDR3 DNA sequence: TGTGCCAGCAGCTTGGTCGCAGGGGGAGCAGATACGCAGTATTTT. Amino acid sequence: CASSLVAGGADTQYF.

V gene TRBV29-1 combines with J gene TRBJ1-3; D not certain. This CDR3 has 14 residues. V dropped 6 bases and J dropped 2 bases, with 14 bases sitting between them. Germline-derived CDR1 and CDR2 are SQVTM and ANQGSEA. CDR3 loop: CSVKIGGPGNTIYF. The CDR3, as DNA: TGCAGCGTAAAGATAGGAGGGCCTGGAAACACCATATATTTT.

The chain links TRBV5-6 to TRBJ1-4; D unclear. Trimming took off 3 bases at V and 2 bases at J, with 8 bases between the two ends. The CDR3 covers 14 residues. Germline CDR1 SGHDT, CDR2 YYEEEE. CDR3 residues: CASSSEETNEKLFF. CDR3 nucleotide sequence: TGTGCCAGCAGCTCGGAGGAGACTAATGAAAAACTGTTTTTT.

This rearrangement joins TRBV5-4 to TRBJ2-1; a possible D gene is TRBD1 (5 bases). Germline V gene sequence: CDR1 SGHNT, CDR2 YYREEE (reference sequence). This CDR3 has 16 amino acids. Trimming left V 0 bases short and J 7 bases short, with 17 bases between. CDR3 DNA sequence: TGTGCCAGCAGCTTGGGGATAAGGGGTCAAACAAATGAGCAGTTCTTC. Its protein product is CASSLGIRGQTNEQFF.

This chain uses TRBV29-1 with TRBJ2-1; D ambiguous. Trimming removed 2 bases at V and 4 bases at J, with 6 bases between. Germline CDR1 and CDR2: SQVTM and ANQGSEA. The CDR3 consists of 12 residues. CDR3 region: CSVETAYNEQFF. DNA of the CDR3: TGCAGCGTTGAAACAGCTTACAATGAGCAGTTCTTC.

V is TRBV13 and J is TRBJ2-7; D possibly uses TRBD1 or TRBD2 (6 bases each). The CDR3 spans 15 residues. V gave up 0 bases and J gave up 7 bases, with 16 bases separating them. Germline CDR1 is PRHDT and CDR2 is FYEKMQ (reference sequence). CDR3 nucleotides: TGTGCCAGCAGCTTAGGTAACGCCAGGAGGGGGGAGCAGTACTTC. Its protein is CASSLGNARRGEQYF.

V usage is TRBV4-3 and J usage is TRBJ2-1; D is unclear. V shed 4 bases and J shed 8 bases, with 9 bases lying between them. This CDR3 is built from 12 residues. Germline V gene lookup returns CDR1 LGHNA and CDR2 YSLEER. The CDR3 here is CASSPSGDEQFF. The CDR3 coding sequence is TGCGCCAGCAGCCCCTCCGGTGATGAGCAGTTCTTC.

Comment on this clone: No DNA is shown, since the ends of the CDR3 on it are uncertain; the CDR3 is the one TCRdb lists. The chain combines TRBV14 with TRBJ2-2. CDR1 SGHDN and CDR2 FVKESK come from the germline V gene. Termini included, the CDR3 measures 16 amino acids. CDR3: CASSIRPGFGAGELFF.

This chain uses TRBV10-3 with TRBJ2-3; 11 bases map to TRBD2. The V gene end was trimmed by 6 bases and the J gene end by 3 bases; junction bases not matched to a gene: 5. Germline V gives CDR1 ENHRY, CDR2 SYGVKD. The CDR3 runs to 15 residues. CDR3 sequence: CAIRTSGTLTDTQYF. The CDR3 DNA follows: TGTGCCATCAGGACTAGCGGGACCCTTACAGATACGCAGTATTTT.

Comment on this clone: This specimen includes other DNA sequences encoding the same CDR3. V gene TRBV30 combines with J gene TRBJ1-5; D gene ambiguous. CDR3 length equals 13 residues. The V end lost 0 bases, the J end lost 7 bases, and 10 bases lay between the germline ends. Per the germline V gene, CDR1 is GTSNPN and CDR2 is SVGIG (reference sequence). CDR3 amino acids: CAWSVEGNQPQHF. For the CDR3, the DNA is TGTGCCTGGAGTGTAGAGGGAAACCAGCCCCAGCATTTT.